Shown below are 23 T cell receptor beta chains from a single sample sequenced in a study of shared clonotypes between healthy human individuals. Profiled with immunoSEQ multiplex PCR; TCRdb holds only in-frame clones, not every one. Counted here are about 1 million clones, approximately 70% occurring once; the ten biggest clones make up over 1.3%. The material sequenced was memory CD4+ T cells sorted from blood. The sample's subset: CD45RA-negative fraction. Every receptor here comes from a man in his late teens or twenties in good health.

The V call is TRBV23-1, the J call TRBJ1-2; D is possibly TRBD1 (5 bases). TRBV23-1 is sorted into the ORF group, with uncertain function. This CDR3 contains 12 residues. V was pared by 10 bases and J by 7 bases, with 16 bases between. The CDR3 protein is CATPDSMSGYTF. DNA of the CDR3: TGCGCCACGCCCGACAGTATGTCTGGCTACACCTTC.

V usage is TRBV15 and J usage is TRBJ2-5, with TRBD1 identical over 11 bases. CDR3 size: 15 residues. The V segment lost 5 bases and the J segment 5 bases; nucleotides outside the gene matches: 7. Per the germline V gene, CDR1 is LNHNV and CDR2 is YYDKDF (reference sequence). CDR3 sequence reads: CATSLDRGQSETQYF. The CDR3 DNA follows: TGTGCCACCAGCCTGGACAGGGGGCAATCGGAGACCCAGTACTTC.

The rearrangement joins TRBV18 to TRBJ2-3, with D perhaps matching TRBD2 (6 bases). Germline loops: CDR1 KGHSH, CDR2 LQKENI. V was trimmed by 5 bases and J by 0 bases, leaving 12 bases between them. The CDR3 runs 15 residues. CDR3 protein: CASSGSGASTDTQYF. The CDR3 region has the DNA TGTGCCAGCTCAGGGTCGGGAGCTAGCACAGATACGCAGTATTTT.

The chain employs TRBV30 and TRBJ2-3, with a weak D call TRBD1 (7 bases). Looked up from germline, CDR1 is GTSNPN and CDR2 is SVGIG (reference sequence). V shed 0 bases and J shed 5 bases, with 15 bases lying between them. This CDR3 contains 15 residues. This CDR3 reads CAWSVRAGGGDTQYF. In DNA, the CDR3 is TGTGCCTGGAGTGTACGGGCAGGGGGAGGAGATACGCAGTATTTT.

V and J are TRBV7-2 and TRBJ2-4, with 7 bases that match TRBD1. The germline gives CDR1 SGHTA, CDR2 FQGNSA. The CDR3 totals 13 residues. J was trimmed by 8 bases and V by 1 base; bases with no gene match: 2. CDR3 sequence reads: CASSLDQGDIQYF. The CDR3 region has the DNA TGTGCCAGCAGCTTAGACCAGGGGGACATTCAGTACTTC. The entire variable domain, with the rest obtained from reference TRBV7-2 and TRBJ2-4, is as follows: GAGVSQSPSNKVTEKGKDVELRCDPISGHTALYWYRQSLGQGLEFLIYFQGNSAPDKSGLPSDRFSAERTGGSVSTLTIQRTQQEDSAVYLCASSLDQGDIQYFGAGTRLSVL.

V and J are TRBV5-1 and TRBJ1-2; tentatively, D is TRBD1 (5 bases). V was trimmed by 3 bases and J by 8 bases, leaving 17 bases between them. Germline V CDR1 and CDR2: SGHRS, YFSETQ. The CDR3 has 14 amino acids. CDR3 residues: CASSYSGDDRGYTF. The CDR3 DNA follows: TGCGCCAGCAGCTACTCGGGGGATGATCGCGGCTACACCTTC.

The CDR3: CASSEQGVNEKLFF. CDR3 nucleotide sequence: TGCGCCAGCAGTGAGCAGGGGGTAAATGAAAAACTGTTTTTT. The chain combines TRBV10-2 with TRBJ1-4, with 7 bases identical to TRBD1. Germline V gene data show CDR1 as WSHSY and CDR2 as SAAADI. This CDR3 comprises 14 residues. The J segment lost 5 bases and the V segment lost 2 bases, leaving 2 bases of the junction unmatched.

V gene TRBV2 combines with J gene TRBJ1-6; unclear D gene. V lost 4 bases to trimming and J lost 5 bases, with 15 bases between them. The CDR3 totals 16 residues. Germline values: CDR1 SNHLY, CDR2 FYNNEI. CDR3 region: CASSVSRRRDNSPLHF. The CDR3 DNA is TGTGCCAGCAGTGTTAGCAGACGGCGAGATAATTCACCCCTCCACTTT.

The V call is TRBV6-5, the J call TRBJ2-7, with D possibly matching TRBD1 (6 bases). This CDR3 comprises 14 residues. Per the germline V gene, CDR1 is MNHEY and CDR2 is SVGAGI. Trimming took off 5 bases at V and 3 bases at J, with 14 bases between the two ends. The CDR3 DNA sequence: TGTGCCAGCAGTCCTGGGACACAAAACTACGAGCAGTACTTC. Amino acids: CASSPGTQNYEQYF.

This chain links TRBV20-1 with TRBJ2-3; unclear D gene. This CDR3 comprises 11 residues. Trimming stripped 3 bases from V and 6 bases from J, with 7 bases between. The germline V gene has CDR1 DFQATT and CDR2 SNEGSKA (reference sequence). The CDR3 sequence is CSASRSDTQYF. The CDR3 DNA sequence: TGCAGTGCTAGCCGATCGGATACGCAGTATTTT.

The chain has TRBV18 and TRBJ2-2; 7 positions match TRBD2. The V and J ends lost 2 bases and 1 base, in that order; junction bases with no gene match: 4. This CDR3 comprises 16 residues. Germline assignment: CDR1 KGHSH and CDR2 LQKENI. CDR3 nucleotides: TGTGCCAGCTCACCAGTTCCTAGCGGGAACACCGGGGAGCTGTTTTTT. Protein: CASSPVPSGNTGELFF.

This clone was picked up a small number of times. The sample carries other DNA sequences with the same CDR3. The chain joins TRBV5-1 to TRBJ1-5; D uncertain. Germline V lookup: CDR1 SGHRS, CDR2 YFSETQ. This CDR3 has 13 residues. Trimming left V 4 bases short and J 1 base short, with 6 bases between. CDR3 DNA sequence: TGCGCCAGCAGCAGCGACAGCAATCAGCCCCAGCATTTT. This translates into CASSSDSNQPQHF.

The V and J genes are TRBV7-2 and TRBJ2-7; D is perhaps TRBD1 (5 bases). The germline V gene has CDR1 SGHTA and CDR2 FQGNSA. The CDR3 is made up of 13 amino acids. Trimming took off 4 bases at V and 4 bases at J, with 11 bases between the two ends. The CDR3 spells CASSWGRGYEQYF. The CDR3 region has the DNA TGTGCCAGCAGCTGGGGAAGGGGTTACGAGCAGTACTTC.

The chain carries TRBV18 and TRBJ1-2; weak D call: TRBD1 (5 bases). Germline lookup yields CDR1 KGHSH and CDR2 LQKENI. Between the trimmed V and J ends, which lost 3 bases and 7 bases, there was a span of 18 bases. This CDR3 region has 15 residues. This CDR3 reads CASSPLPGTVPGYTF. CDR3 nucleotides: TGTGCCAGCTCACCTCTTCCCGGGACCGTTCCTGGCTACACCTTC.

In the case of this clone: This CDR3 is also generated by other DNA sequences in the sample. The chain combines TRBV30 with TRBJ2-3; D perhaps matches TRBD2 (5 bases). V was pared by 0 bases and J by 1 base, with 8 bases between. CDR1 and CDR2 (germline): GTSNPN, SVGIG (reference sequence). The CDR3 extends over 14 amino acids. The CDR3 loop is CAWSVGGGTDTQYF. For the CDR3, the DNA is TGTGCCTGGAGTGTAGGAGGCGGCACAGATACGCAGTATTTT.

This rearrangement joins TRBV6-5 to TRBJ2-7; D perhaps matches TRBD2 (5 bases). Germline loops: CDR1 MNHEY, CDR2 SVGAGI. This CDR3 has 14 amino acids. The germline V and J ends were trimmed by 5 bases and 2 bases, with 13 bases remaining between them. The CDR3 is CASSLRRTPYEQYF. CDR3 coding DNA: TGTGCCAGCAGTCTACGGAGGACCCCCTACGAGCAGTACTTC.

The CDR3 spells CASSLRWDTQYF. DNA for the CDR3: TGTGCCAGCAGCTTAAGATGGGATACGCAGTATTTT. The chain employs TRBV7-8 and TRBJ2-3; D uncertain. Germline V gene lookup returns CDR1 SGHVS and CDR2 FQNEAQ. V lost 2 bases and J 6 bases, leaving 6 bases between the germline ends. The CDR3 consists of 12 residues.

V and J are TRBV2 and TRBJ1-5; TRBD1 agrees at 10 bases. V dropped 11 bases and J dropped 1; count of bases not matched to a gene: 5. The CDR3 runs 14 residues. Germline V gene sequence: CDR1 SNHLY, CDR2 FYNNEI. CDR3 nucleotide sequence: TGTGCCGGGGGACAGGGGTCGAGCAATCAGCCCCAGCATTTT. Encoded protein: CAGGQGSSNQPQHF.

The chain is built from TRBV28 and TRBJ2-7; weak D call: TRBD1 (6 bases). Trimming took 6 bases from V and 1 from J, leaving 13 bases between them. This CDR3 has 14 amino acids. Germline V lookup: CDR1 MDHEN, CDR2 SYDVKM. The CDR3 reads CASRLRDTSYEQYF. For the CDR3, the DNA is TGTGCCAGCAGACTCCGGGACACTTCCTACGAGCAGTACTTC.

V is TRBV7-3 and J is TRBJ2-1, with 10 bases aligning to TRBD2. With V trimmed by 3 bases and J by 3 bases, 5 bases remained unmatched. In germline, CDR1 is SGHTA, CDR2 FQGTGA. The CDR3 is 16 amino acids. In DNA form, the CDR3 reads TGTGCCAGCAGCTTCGAGGGGACTAGCGTCTACAATGAGCAGTTCTTC. This sequence encodes CASSFEGTSVYNEQFF.

The chain carries TRBV5-1 and TRBJ2-1; TRBD2 matches 7 bases. Germline V gene lookup returns CDR1 SGHRS and CDR2 YFSETQ. Trimming took 3 bases from V and 5 from J; bases not matched to a gene: 8. The CDR3 totals 15 residues. CDR3 DNA: TGCGCCAGCAGCTCCCGCTGGGGGGGGAACAATGAGCAGTTCTTC. Its protein product is CASSSRWGGNNEQFF. The variable domain in full, completed from reference TRBV5-1 and TRBJ2-1, reads KAGVTQTPRYLIKTRGQQVTLSCSPISGHRSVSWYQQTPGQGLQFLFEYFSETQRNKGNFPGRFSGRQFSNSRSEMNVSTLELGDSALYLCASSSRWGGNNEQFFGPGTRLTVL.

CDR3 sequence (DNA): TGCGCCAGCAGCTCCCCGGGAGCGGGAGGGTATACGCAGTATTTT. Translation: CASSSPGAGGYTQYF. The rearrangement joins TRBV5-1 to TRBJ2-3; 10 bases align to TRBD2. Germline CDR1 SGHRS, CDR2 YFSETQ. CDR3 length equals 15 residues. The V and J ends lost 3 bases and 7 bases, in that order; junction bases with no gene match: 8.

This chain links TRBV6-5 with TRBJ1-1; 7 bases are shared with TRBD1. CDR3 length: 14 amino acids. Germline values: CDR1 MNHEY, CDR2 SVGAGI. Trimming took 6 bases from V and 1 from J; bases not matched to a gene: 5. The CDR3 nucleotides read TGTGCCAGCAGATATGACAGGGCGAACACTGAAGCTTTCTTT. This encodes CASRYDRANTEAFF.